The 3 T cell receptor beta chains listed next were all sequenced from one sample in a study of cytomegalovirus exposure and HLA in healthy donors. 13 Jbeta primers and 60 Vbeta primers were used for the PCR. Profiling relied on immunoSEQ multiplex PCR, and the TCRdb table lists in-frame clones only, not all of them. Here the sample spans 150,000 or so clones, around 78% being singletons. The sequencing sample was made of PBMCs. Receptors originate from a woman aged 40 to 55 in good health and CMV-seronegative.

The chain combines TRBV5-6 with TRBJ2-2, with 7 bases fitting TRBD1. The CDR3 covers 15 residues. The ends lost 4 bases at V and 1 base at J; junction bases unmatched: 4. CDR1 is SGHDT, CDR2 YYEEEE, per germline. CDR3 region: CASSTGTVNTGELFF. CDR3 DNA sequence: TGTGCCAGCAGCACGGGGACAGTGAACACCGGGGAGCTGTTTTTT.

In its sample, this clone was seen once. The J gene is TRBJ1-2, the V gene TRBV14, with 10 bases identical to TRBD1. Germline trimming cut 4 bases from V and 3 bases from J; bases unmatched to any gene: 5. This CDR3 spans 15 amino acids. In germline, CDR1 is SGHDN, CDR2 FVKESK. CDR3 sequence: CASSRGQGEYYGYTF. The CDR3 coding sequence is TGTGCCAGCAGCCGAGGACAGGGGGAATACTATGGCTACACCTTC.

V and J are TRBV4-1 and TRBJ1-5, with 8 positions matching TRBD1. V was clipped by 3 bases and J by 2 bases; unmatched bases: 3. Germline CDR1 MGHRA, CDR2 YSYEKL. The CDR3 runs 15 residues. This CDR3 is CASSQSTGGNQPQHF. The DNA of the CDR3 is TGCGCCAGCAGCCAGTCGACAGGGGGCAATCAGCCCCAGCATTTT.